This T cell receptor beta chain appears in the sequencing data of a study of long-term antiretroviral therapy in people with HIV. On this clone: The antigen is unknown. At one of its ends the junction is not consistent with the germline gene, which may arise from a read error.

CDR3 length: 15 residues. The V gene's germline CDR1 is SGHTA and CDR2 FQGNSA. Researchers secured at least one pre-ART and at least two post-ART PBMC samples from each donor. Treatment locations for all participants with HIV were in the United States. It was version v3.0 of the immunoSEQ assay that was run at survey level. Repertoires were generated with immunoSEQ multiplex PCR, while TCRdb's copy carries only in-frame clones and drops some. The sample has roughly 20,000 clones; roughly three quarters are singletons. General study points: It was observed that HIV repertoires exhibited narrower CDR3 length ranges than controls.

This receptor was obtained from a woman in her thirties or forties with HIV. The chain links TRBV7-2 to TRBJ1-5; D possibly corresponds to TRBD1 (5 bases). The sequencing here drew on unsorted PBMCs, taken around 1.8 years before starting antiretroviral therapy. The CDR3: CASSIAGVLGVAQHF. The CDR3 DNA reads as TGTGCCAGCAGCATAGCGGGGGTCCTTGGGGTGGCCCAGCATTTT.